Listed below are T cell receptor beta chains from one sample, sequenced in a study of blood T cells in healthy people across ages. Each CDR3 protein gets one entry after TCRdb re-called the 5' RACE reads with MiXCR. The sample lists roughly 1.5 million distinct CDR3 sequences, approximately 39% occurring once. Sequences were obtained from blood. These receptors were obtained from a woman aged 18-29 years in good health. Each CDR3 is given with its conserved first and last residue. The D gene is left open where the match is weak. Clone sizes are given selectively: once, few, many, or a class where the clone is expanded.

d_call | j_call | v_call | clone_size | cdr3_nt | cdr3_aa
TRBD1 | TRBJ1-2 | TRBV4-3 | few | TGCGCCAGCAGCCAGAAAGAGGGAAATAGGGGGCAAGGCTATGGCTACACCTTC | CASSQKEGNRGQGYGYTF
NA | TRBJ2-1 | TRBV19 | NA | TGTGCCAGTAGTATTGACCGAAGCTCCTACAATGAGCAGTTCTTC | CASSIDRSSYNEQFF
NA | TRBJ1-4 | TRBV5-6 | NA | TGTGCCAGCAGCAACAGGGTCATTGATGAAAAACTGTTTTTT | CASSNRVIDEKLFF
TRBD2 | TRBJ2-4 | TRBV15 | NA | TGTGCCACCAGCAGGGCCCAGCGGGGGCCTAAAAACATTCAGTACTTC | CATSRAQRGPKNIQYF
TRBD1 | TRBJ1-1 | TRBV5-1 | NA | TGCGCCAGCAGAGTGGGGCAGGGGGCGCGTAGGAACACTGAAGCTTTCTTT | CASRVGQGARRNTEAFF
TRBD2 | TRBJ2-7 | TRBV27 | NA | TGTGCCAGCAGTTTCCGCCTAGCGGGAGGCCCATACGAGCAGTACTTC | CASSFRLAGGPYEQYF
NA | TRBJ2-7 | TRBV4-1 | NA | TGCGCCAGCAGCCAAGTTCTCAGGGGGGACGAGCAGTACTTC | CASSQVLRGDEQYF
NA | TRBJ2-3 | TRBV27 | few | TGTGCCAGCAGTTTAATGCCCGCTGCCGGAGGTGATACGCAGTATTTT | CASSLMPAAGGDTQYF
NA | TRBJ2-3 | TRBV18 | NA | TGTGCCAGCTCACCGCCCAGTAAAGATACGCAGTATTTT | CASSPPSKDTQYF
NA | TRBJ1-5 | TRBV12-3/TRBV12-4 | NA | TGTGCCAGCAGTTCCGCCGGGGCTCAGCCCCAGCATTTT | CASSSAGAQPQHF
TRBD2 | TRBJ2-1 | TRBV4-3 | NA | TGCGCCAGCAGCTTCGGACTAGCGTCCTACAATGAGCAGTTCTTC | CASSFGLASYNEQFF
NA | TRBJ2-1 | TRBV6-2/TRBV6-3 | few | TGTGCCAGCAGGAGTTTTCAGGGCAGGCGGGGTCTGCAGTTCTTC | CASRSFQGRRGLQFF
NA | TRBJ2-5 | TRBV3-1 | once | TGTGCCAGCAGCCAAGGTTTGGGGGCGATAACCTACAATGAGCAGTACTTC | CASSQGLGAITYNEQYF
TRBD2 | TRBJ2-1 | TRBV6-6 | NA | TGTGCCAGCACCTTTGGGCTAGCGGGAGGAAATGAGCAGTTCTTC | CASTFGLAGGNEQFF
NA | TRBJ2-1 | TRBV20-1 | NA | TGCAGTGCTAGATTGGGTGGGCGGCCGGGTCCTAGCCCCAATGAGCAGTTCTTC | CSARLGGRPGPSPNEQFF
TRBD1 | TRBJ2-1 | TRBV27 | NA | TGTGCCAGCAGCCACGGGACAGAATACAATGAGCAGTTCTTC | CASSHGTEYNEQFF
TRBD2 | TRBJ2-2 | TRBV6-5 | NA | TGTGCCAGCAGTTCCGACTCCCGGACTAGCGGGGGCCTGGGTGAGACCGGGGGGCTGTTTTTT | CASSSDSRTSGGLGETGGLFF
NA | TRBJ1-2 | TRBV7-9 | few | TGTGCCAGCAGCATCATCCTCAACTATGGCTACACCTTC | CASSIILNYGYTF
NA | TRBJ2-4 | TRBV28 | NA | TGTGCCAGCAGTTCTTGGGGTGGAGGGGCTACCAAAAACATTCAGTACTTC | CASSSWGGGATKNIQYF
TRBD1 | TRBJ1-4 | TRBV6-5 | NA | TGTGCCAGCAGTCTGACCCCCGGGACAGGGAGGGAAAAACTGTTTTTT | CASSLTPGTGREKLFF
TRBD1 | TRBJ1-4 | TRBV27 | once | TGTGCCAGCACCCTAAACAGGGGTGAAAAACTGTTTTTT | CASTLNRGEKLFF
NA | TRBJ1-6 | TRBV20-1 | NA | TGCAGTGCTAGAGATCAGGGCAGGGGCGATGGAAATTCACCCCTCCACTTT | CSARDQGRGDGNSPLHF
NA | TRBJ2-7 | TRBV5-5 | few | TGTGCCAGCAGACAGTTGGCCTCCTACGAGCAGTACTTC | CASRQLASYEQYF
NA | TRBJ2-1 | TRBV7-2 | few | TGTGCCAGCAGCTTAGACCACTCAGCCTACAATGAGCAGTTCTTC | CASSLDHSAYNEQFF
NA | TRBJ2-3 | TRBV7-2 | NA | TGTGCCAGCAGCTTAGTAGTCAGGGCAGATACGCAGTATTTT | CASSLVVRADTQYF
NA | TRBJ2-3 | TRBV4-2 | NA | TGTGCCAGCAGCCAAGAACAGGCGGGGCACCCGGATACGCAGTATTTT | CASSQEQAGHPDTQYF
NA | TRBJ1-1 | TRBV29-1 | few | TGCAGCGTTCGCGGTTTTTGGGGAGCGGGTGAAGCTTTCTTT | CSVRGFWGAGEAFF
TRBD1 | TRBJ1-5 | TRBV29-1 | NA | TGCAGCGTTGTTACAGGGGCTAGCAATCAGCCCCAGCATTTT | CSVVTGASNQPQHF
TRBD1 | TRBJ2-7 | TRBV2 | few | TGTGCCAGCTGCCGGGACAGGGGCTACGAGCAGTACTTC | CASCRDRGYEQYF
NA | TRBJ1-4 | TRBV12-2 | NA | TGTGCCAGCAGTTACAACAGGGCAACTAATGAAAAACTGTTTTTT | CASSYNRATNEKLFF
NA | TRBJ2-7 | TRBV3-1 | few | TGTGCCAGCAGTCAAGTATGGGACCGCTACGAGCAGTACTTC | CASSQVWDRYEQYF
TRBD1 | TRBJ2-1 | TRBV27 | NA | TGTGCCAGACGGACAGGGAAGCGCAATGAGCAGTTCTTC | CARRTGKRNEQFF
NA | TRBJ2-7 | TRBV29-1 | few | TGCAGCGTTGTGGCAGGGTCCGGCGAGCAGTACTTC | CSVVAGSGEQYF
NA | TRBJ1-2 | TRBV4-2 | NA | TGTGCCAGCAGCCAAGAAAACACCTGGCCCCATGGCTACACCTTC | CASSQENTWPHGYTF
NA | TRBJ1-4 | TRBV2 | NA | TGTGCCAGCAGTGCAGGGAATAATGAAAAACTGTTTTTT | CASSAGNNEKLFF
NA | TRBJ1-1 | TRBV7-9 | few | TGTGCCAGCAGCCACGGGACCTACACTGAAGCTTTCTTT | CASSHGTYTEAFF
NA | TRBJ1-2 | TRBV7-2 | few | TGTGCCAGCAGCAGAAGGGACGGACCCTATGGCTACACCTTC | CASSRRDGPYGYTF
NA | TRBJ1-3 | TRBV10-3 | NA | TGTGCCATCAGTGATCTCCGGGACGGTGGAAACACCATATATTTT | CAISDLRDGGNTIYF
NA | TRBJ2-7 | TRBV27 | NA | TGTGCCAGCAGTGTAGCCCCCTGGTCCTACGAGCAGTACTTC | CASSVAPWSYEQYF
NA | TRBJ1-1 | TRBV12-3/TRBV12-4 | NA | TGTGCCAGCAGTCCAAGTATTCCGAACACTGAAGCTTTCTTT | CASSPSIPNTEAFF
NA | TRBJ2-5 | TRBV9 | NA | TGTGCCAGCAGCATTTTTGAGACAGGACTCGGGACCCAGTACTTC | CASSIFETGLGTQYF
NA | TRBJ2-2 | TRBV15 | few | TGTGCCACCAGCAGAGTATCAGGATACACCGGGGAGCTGTTTTTT | CATSRVSGYTGELFF
NA | TRBJ2-1 | TRBV5-5 | NA | TGTGCCAGCAGTCGTACCGATGAGCAGTTCTTC | CASSRTDEQFF
TRBD1 | TRBJ2-5 | TRBV28 | NA | TGTGCCAGCACCCTGGGACAGGGAAGATGGACCCAGTACTTC | CASTLGQGRWTQYF
NA | TRBJ1-1 | TRBV13 | NA | TGTGCCAGCGGACCCGGAACTGAAGCTTTCTTT | CASGPGTEAFF
NA | TRBJ1-2 | TRBV6-5 | NA | TGTGCCACCGCCCGGAGCTTAGATGGCTACACCTTC | CATARSLDGYTF
NA | TRBJ2-4 | TRBV4-2 | few | TGTGCCAGCAGCCAAGATCAGACACTAGCCAAAAACATTCAGTACTTC | CASSQDQTLAKNIQYF
TRBD2 | TRBJ2-5 | TRBV20-1 | NA | TGCAGTGCTAGAGAGAAGCGGGGATACCAAGAGACCCAGTACTTC | CSAREKRGYQETQYF
NA | TRBJ1-2 | TRBV6-5 | NA | TGTGCCAGCAGTCAATACACAGGTGGGATCTATGGCTACACCTTC | CASSQYTGGIYGYTF
NA | TRBJ2-7 | TRBV5-1 | few | TGCGCCAGCAGCCTTACGTACAGGACTTACTACGAGCAGTACTTC | CASSLTYRTYYEQYF
TRBD1 | TRBJ1-2 | TRBV4-1 | NA | TGCGCCAGCAGCCAAGAACAGGGGGTCTATAACTATGGCTACACCTTC | CASSQEQGVYNYGYTF
TRBD2 | TRBJ2-7 | TRBV28 | few | TGTGCCAGCATTCCCAGGGGCACTAGCGGGAGCGAGCAGTACTTC | CASIPRGTSGSEQYF
TRBD1 | TRBJ2-7 | TRBV7-9 | few | TGTGCCAGCCGGACAGGAAACCCCTACGAGCAGTACTTC | CASRTGNPYEQYF
NA | TRBJ2-1 | TRBV6-2/TRBV6-3 | few | TGTGCCAGCATGCTCCACAGTGAGCAGTTCTTC | CASMLHSEQFF
NA | TRBJ1-1 | TRBV10-3 | NA | TGTGCCATCAGTGGGTGGGGTGGTGAAGCTTTCTTT | CAISGWGGEAFF
TRBD1 | TRBJ2-5 | TRBV4-3 | NA | TGCGCCAGCAGCCAAGGAGGGACAGGGGGCTCGGAGACCCAGTACTTC | CASSQGGTGGSETQYF
TRBD2 | TRBJ2-7 | TRBV20-1 | NA | TGCAGTAGCGGGACTAGCTACGAGCAGTACTTC | CSSGTSYEQYF